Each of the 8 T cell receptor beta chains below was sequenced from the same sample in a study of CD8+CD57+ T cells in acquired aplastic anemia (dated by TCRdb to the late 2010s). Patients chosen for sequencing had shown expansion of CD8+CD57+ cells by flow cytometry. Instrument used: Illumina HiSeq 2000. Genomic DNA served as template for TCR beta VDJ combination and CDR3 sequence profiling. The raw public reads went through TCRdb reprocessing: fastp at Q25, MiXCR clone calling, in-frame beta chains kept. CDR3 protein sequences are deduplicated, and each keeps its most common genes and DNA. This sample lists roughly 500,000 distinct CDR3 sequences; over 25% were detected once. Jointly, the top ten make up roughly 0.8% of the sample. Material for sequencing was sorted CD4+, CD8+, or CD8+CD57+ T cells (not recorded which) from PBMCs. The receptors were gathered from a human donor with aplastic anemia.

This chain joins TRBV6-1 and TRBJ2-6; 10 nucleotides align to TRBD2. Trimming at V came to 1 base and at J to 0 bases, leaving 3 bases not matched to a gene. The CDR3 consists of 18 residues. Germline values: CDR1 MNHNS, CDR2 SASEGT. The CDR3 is CASSEDASGSSGANVLTF. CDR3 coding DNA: TGTGCCAGCAGTGAAGACGCTAGCGGGAGCTCTGGGGCCAACGTCCTGACTTTC.

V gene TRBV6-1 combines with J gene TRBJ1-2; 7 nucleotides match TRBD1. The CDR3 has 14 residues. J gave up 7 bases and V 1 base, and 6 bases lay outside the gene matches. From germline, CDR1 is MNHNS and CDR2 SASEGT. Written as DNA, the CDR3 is TGTGCCAGCAGTGAAGGAGGGACAGTTCCTGGCTACACCTTC. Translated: CASSEGGTVPGYTF.

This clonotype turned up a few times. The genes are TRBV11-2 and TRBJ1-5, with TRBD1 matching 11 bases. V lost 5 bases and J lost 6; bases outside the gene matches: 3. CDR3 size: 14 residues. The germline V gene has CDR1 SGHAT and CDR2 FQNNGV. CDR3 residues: CASSQDRGLQPQHF. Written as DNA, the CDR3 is TGTGCCAGCAGCCAGGACAGGGGGCTTCAGCCCCAGCATTTT.

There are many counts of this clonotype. The CDR3 bases are TGTGCCAGCACACCGAACGTCAGGCGGGGGCAGCAGCCCCAGCATTTT. It specifies CASTPNVRRGQQPQHF. The chain uses TRBV6-1 and TRBJ1-5; D may be TRBD1 (6 bases). The CDR3 runs to 16 residues. Germline lookup yields CDR1 MNHNS and CDR2 SASEGT. The V and J ends lost 7 bases and 7 bases respectively, with 23 bases between them.

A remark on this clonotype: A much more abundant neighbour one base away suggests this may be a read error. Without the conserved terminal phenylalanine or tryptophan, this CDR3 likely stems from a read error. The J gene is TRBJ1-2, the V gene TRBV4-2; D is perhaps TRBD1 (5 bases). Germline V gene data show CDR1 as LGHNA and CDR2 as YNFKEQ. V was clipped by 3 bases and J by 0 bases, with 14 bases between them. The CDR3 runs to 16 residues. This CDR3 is CASSQSQTESNYGYTL. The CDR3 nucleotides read TGTGCCAGCAGCCAGAGTCAGACAGAGTCTAACTATGGCTACACCCTC.

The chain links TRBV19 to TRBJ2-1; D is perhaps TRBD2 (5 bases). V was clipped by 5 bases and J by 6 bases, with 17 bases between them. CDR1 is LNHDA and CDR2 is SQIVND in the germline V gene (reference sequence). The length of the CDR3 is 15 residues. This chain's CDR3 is CASSPNTGIVNEQFF. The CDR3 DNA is TGTGCCAGTAGTCCTAATACCGGGATAGTCAATGAGCAGTTCTTC.

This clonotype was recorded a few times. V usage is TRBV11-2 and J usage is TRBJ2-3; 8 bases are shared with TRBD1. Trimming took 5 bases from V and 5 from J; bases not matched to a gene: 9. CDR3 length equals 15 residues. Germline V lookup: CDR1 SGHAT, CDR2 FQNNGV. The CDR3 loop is CASSAVDRGEDTQYF. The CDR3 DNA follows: TGTGCCAGCAGCGCGGTCGACAGGGGTGAAGATACGCAGTATTTT.

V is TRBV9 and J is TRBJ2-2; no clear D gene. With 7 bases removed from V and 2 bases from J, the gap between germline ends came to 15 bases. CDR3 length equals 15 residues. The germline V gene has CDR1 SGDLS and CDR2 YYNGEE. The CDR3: CASSPKPLNTGELFF. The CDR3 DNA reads TGTGCCAGCTCACCAAAACCTCTTAACACCGGGGAGCTGTTTTTT.